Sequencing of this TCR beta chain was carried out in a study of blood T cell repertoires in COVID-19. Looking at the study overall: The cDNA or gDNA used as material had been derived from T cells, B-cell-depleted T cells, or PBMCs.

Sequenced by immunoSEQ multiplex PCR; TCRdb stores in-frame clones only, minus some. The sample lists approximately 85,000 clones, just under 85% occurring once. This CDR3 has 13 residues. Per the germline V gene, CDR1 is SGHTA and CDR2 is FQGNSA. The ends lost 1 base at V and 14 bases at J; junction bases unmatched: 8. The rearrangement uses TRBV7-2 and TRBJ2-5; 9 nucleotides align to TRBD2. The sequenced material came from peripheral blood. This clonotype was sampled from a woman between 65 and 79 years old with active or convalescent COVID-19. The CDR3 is CASSLDFSGTSYF. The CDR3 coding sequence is TGTGCCAGCAGCTTAGATTTTAGTGGGACTAGCTACTTC.